The next 2 T cell receptor beta chains were all read from a single sample in a study of metastatic and nonmetastatic thyroid tumors. Through MiXCR, TCRdb re-clonotyped the PCR reads. The data show about 31,000 clones, with about 18% seen just once and roughly a tenth held by the top ten. Patients had received no treatment of any kind before thyroid surgery. The sequencing input was blood. These receptors all stem from a female donor with papillary thyroid cancer or a benign thyroid nodule (not recorded which). Some clones in this sample may be carry-over from other donors' samples.

This clone was observed many times. The chain recombines TRBV30 with TRBJ1-6; tentative D call: TRBD1 (5 bases). Per germline, CDR1 GTSNPN and CDR2 SVGIG (reference sequence). The CDR3 sequence is 13 residues long. Trimming pared 5 bases from V and 6 bases from J, leaving 11 bases between. DNA of the CDR3: TGTGCCTGGCTTAGCAGGGCTAATTCACCCCTCCACTTT. Protein: CAWLSRANSPLHF.

This clone was counted at least ten times. A much larger clone lies a single base off, so this may be a read error. Distinct nucleotide sequences in the sample also encode this CDR3. The chain links TRBV7-9 to TRBJ1-6, with no clear D. The V end lost 11 bases, the J end lost 10 bases, and 15 bases lay between the germline ends. Per germline, CDR1 SEHNR and CDR2 FQNEAQ (reference sequence). This CDR3 spans 12 amino acids. CDR3: CASESGLSPLHF. The CDR3 DNA reads as TGTGCCTCTGAATCGGGGTTATCACCCCTCCACTTT.